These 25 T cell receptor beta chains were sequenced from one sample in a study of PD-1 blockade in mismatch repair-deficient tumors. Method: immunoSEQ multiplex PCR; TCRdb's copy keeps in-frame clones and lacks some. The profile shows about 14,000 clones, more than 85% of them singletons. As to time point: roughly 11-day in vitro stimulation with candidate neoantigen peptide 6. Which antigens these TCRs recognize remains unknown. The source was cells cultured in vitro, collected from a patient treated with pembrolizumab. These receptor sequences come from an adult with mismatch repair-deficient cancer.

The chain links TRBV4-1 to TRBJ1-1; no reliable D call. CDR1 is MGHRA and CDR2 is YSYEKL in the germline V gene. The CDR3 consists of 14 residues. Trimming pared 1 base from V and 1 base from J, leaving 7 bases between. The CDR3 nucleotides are TGCGCCAGCAGCCAAGTGGCAGCGAACACTGAAGCTTTCTTT. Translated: CASSQVAANTEAFF.

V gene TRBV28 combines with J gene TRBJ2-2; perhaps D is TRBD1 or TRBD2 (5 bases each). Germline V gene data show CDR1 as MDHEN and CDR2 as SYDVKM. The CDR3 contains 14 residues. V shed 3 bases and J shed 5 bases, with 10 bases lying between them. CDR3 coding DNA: TGTGCCAGCAGTTTGGGTGGGGGAACCGGGGAGCTGTTTTTT. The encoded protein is CASSLGGGTGELFF.

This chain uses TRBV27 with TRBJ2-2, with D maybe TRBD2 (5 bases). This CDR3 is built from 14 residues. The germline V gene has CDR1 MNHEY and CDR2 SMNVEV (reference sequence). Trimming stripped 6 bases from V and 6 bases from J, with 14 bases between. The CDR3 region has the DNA TGTGCCAGCAGAACGTTTGGGGAGTCCGGGGAGCTGTTTTTT. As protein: CASRTFGESGELFF.

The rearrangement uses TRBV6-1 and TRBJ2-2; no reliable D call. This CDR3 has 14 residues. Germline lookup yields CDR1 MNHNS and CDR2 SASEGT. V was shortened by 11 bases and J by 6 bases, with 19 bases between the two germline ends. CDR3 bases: TGTGCCCTTTCTCCGGGTAAGGTCGCCGGGGAGCTGTTTTTT. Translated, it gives CALSPGKVAGELFF.

The CDR3 DNA sequence: TGTGCCAGCAGCCAAGAGGCTGGGCTAGCGGGAGGGGATGAGCAGTTCTTC. It is translated as CASSQEAGLAGGDEQFF. The J gene is TRBJ2-1, the V gene TRBV5-4; 12 nucleotides line up with TRBD2. Trimming removed 4 bases from V and 8 bases from J; junction bases left unmatched: 13. CDR1 is SGHNT, CDR2 YYREEE, per germline (reference sequence). The CDR3 is 17 amino acids.

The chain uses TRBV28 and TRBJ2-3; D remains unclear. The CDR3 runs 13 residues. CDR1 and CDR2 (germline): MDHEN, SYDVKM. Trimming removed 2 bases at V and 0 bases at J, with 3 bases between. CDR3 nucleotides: TGTGCCAGCAGTTTAACTAGCACAGATACGCAGTATTTT. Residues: CASSLTSTDTQYF.

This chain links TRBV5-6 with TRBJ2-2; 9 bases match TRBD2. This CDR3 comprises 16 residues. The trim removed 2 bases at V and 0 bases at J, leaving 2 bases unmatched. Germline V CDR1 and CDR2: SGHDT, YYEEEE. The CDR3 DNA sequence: TGTGCCAGCAGCTTAGGACTAGCGTCGAACACCGGGGAGCTGTTTTTT. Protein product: CASSLGLASNTGELFF.

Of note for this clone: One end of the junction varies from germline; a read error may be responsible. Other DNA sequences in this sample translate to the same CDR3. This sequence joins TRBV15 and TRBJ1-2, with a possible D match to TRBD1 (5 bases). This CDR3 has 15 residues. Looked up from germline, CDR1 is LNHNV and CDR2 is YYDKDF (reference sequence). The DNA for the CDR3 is TGTGCTACCAGCTGGGGTGGCAGGGACGTCTATGGCTACACCTTC. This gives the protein CATSWGGRDVYGYTF.

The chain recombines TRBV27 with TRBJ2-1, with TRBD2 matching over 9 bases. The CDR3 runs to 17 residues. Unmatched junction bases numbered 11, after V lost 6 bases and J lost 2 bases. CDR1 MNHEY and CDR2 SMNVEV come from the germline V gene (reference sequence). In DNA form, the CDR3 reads TGTGCCAGCAGAAGAACCGGGACTAGCTCTACCTACAATGAGCAGTTCTTC. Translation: CASRRTGTSSTYNEQFF.

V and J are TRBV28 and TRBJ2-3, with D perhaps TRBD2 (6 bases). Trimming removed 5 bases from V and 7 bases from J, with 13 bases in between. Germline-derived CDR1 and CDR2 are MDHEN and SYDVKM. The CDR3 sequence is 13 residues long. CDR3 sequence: CASSLRRENTQYF. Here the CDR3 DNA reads TGTGCCAGCAGTCTTAGGCGGGAAAATACGCAGTATTTT.

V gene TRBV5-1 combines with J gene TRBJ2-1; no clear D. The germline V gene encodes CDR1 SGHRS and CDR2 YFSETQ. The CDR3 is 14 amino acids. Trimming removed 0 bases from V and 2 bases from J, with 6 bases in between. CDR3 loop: CASSLDRTYNEQFF. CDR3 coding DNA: TGCGCCAGCAGCTTGGATCGGACCTACAATGAGCAGTTCTTC.

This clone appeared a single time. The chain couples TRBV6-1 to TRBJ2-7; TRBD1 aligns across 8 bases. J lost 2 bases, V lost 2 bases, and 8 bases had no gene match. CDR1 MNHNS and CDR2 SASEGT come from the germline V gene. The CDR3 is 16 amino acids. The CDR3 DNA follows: TGTGCCAGCAGTGAATGGCCAGGGGGCAATACCTACGAGCAGTACTTC. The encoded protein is CASSEWPGGNTYEQYF.

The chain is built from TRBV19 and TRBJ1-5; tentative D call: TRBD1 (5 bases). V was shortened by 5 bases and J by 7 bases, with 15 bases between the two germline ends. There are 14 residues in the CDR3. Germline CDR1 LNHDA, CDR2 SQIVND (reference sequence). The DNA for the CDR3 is TGTGCCAGTAGTTCAAGGGGCACTCCGCAGCCCCAGCATTTT. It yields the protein CASSSRGTPQPQHF. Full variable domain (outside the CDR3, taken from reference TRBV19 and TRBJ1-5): DGGITQSPKYLFRKEGQNVTLSCEQNLNHDAMYWYRQDPGQGLRLIYYSQIVNDFQKGDIAEGYSVSREKKESFPLTVTSAQKNPTAFYLCASSSRGTPQPQHFGDGTRLSIL.

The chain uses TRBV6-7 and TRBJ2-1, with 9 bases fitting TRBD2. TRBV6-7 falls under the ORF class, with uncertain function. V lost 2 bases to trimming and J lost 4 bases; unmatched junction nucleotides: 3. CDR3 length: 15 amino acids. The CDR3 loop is CASSYVLAGYNEQFF. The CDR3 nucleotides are TGTGCCAGCAGTTACGTCCTAGCGGGGTACAATGAGCAGTTCTTC.

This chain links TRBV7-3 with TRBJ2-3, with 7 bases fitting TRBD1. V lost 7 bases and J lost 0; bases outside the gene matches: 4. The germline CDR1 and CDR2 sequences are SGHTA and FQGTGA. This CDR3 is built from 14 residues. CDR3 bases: TGTGCCAGCAATGGGGGACAGAGCACAGATACGCAGTATTTT. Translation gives CASNGGQSTDTQYF.

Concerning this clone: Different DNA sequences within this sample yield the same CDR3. CDR3 nucleotides: TGTGCCAGCAGCTGGACAGGGGACACTGAAGCTTTCTTT. It is translated as CASSWTGDTEAFF. This chain connects TRBV27 to TRBJ1-1; 9 positions match TRBD1. V lost 6 bases to trimming and J lost 3 bases; unmatched junction nucleotides: 2. This CDR3 has 13 residues. Germline V lookup: CDR1 MNHEY, CDR2 SMNVEV (reference sequence).

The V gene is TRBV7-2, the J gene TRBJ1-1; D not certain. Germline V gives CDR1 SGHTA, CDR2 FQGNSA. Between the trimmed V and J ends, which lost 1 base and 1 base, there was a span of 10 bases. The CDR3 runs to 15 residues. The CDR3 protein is CASSLVRVTNTEAFF. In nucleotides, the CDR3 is TGTGCCAGCAGCTTAGTCCGGGTCACGAACACTGAAGCTTTCTTT.

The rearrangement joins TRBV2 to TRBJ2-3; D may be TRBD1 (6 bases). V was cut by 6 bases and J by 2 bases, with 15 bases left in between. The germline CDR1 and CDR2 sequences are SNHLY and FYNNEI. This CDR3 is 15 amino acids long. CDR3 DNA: TGTGCCAGCAGGGAGAGGGGGTCCCCCACAGATACGCAGTATTTT. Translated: CASRERGSPTDTQYF.

The CDR3 spells CASSPGLAVETQYF. CDR3 nucleotide sequence: TGTGCCAGCAGTCCGGGACTAGCCGTCGAGACCCAGTACTTC. The chain couples TRBV7-2 to TRBJ2-5, with 9 bases fitting TRBD2. Losses at the gene ends were 6 bases for V and 5 bases for J; bases not matched to a gene: 7. CDR1 and CDR2 (germline): SGHTA, FQGNSA. The CDR3 contains 14 residues.

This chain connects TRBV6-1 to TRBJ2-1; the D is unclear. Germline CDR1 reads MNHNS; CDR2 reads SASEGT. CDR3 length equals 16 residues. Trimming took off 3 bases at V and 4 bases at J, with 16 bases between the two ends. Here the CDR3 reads CASSEVIGGRYNEQFF. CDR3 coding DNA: TGTGCCAGCAGTGAGGTGATTGGCGGCAGGTACAATGAGCAGTTCTTC.

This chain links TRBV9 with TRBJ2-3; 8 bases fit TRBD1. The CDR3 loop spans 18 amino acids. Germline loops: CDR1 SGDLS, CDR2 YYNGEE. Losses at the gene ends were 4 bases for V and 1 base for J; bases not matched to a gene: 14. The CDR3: CASSQDQGARGGTDTQYF. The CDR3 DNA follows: TGTGCCAGCAGCCAAGACCAGGGGGCACGAGGGGGCACAGATACGCAGTATTTT.

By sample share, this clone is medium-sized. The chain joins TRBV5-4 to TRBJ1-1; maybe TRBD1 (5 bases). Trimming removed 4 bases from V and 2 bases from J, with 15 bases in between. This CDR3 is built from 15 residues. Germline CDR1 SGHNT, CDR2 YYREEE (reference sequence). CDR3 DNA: TGTGCCAGCAGCCTTGATTGGGGGTCTAACACTGAAGCTTTCTTT. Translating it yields CASSLDWGSNTEAFF. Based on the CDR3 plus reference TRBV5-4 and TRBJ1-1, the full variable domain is ETGVTQSPTHLIKTRGQQVTLRCSSQSGHNTVSWYQQALGQGPQFIFQYYREEENGRGNFPPRFSGLQFPNYSSELNVNALELDDSALYLCASSLDWGSNTEAFFGQGTRLTVV.

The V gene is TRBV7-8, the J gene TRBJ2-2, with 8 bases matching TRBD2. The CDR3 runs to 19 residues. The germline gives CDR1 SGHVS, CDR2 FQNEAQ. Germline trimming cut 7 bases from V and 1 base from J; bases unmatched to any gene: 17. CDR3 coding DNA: TGTGCCAGCACCCTTGCGGGGGGTGGTATTAATGGGAACACCGGGGAGCTGTTTTTT. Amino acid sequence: CASTLAGGGINGNTGELFF.

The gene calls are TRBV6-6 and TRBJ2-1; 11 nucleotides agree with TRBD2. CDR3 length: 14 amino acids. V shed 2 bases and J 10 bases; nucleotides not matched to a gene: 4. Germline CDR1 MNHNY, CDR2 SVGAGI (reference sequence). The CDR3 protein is CASSYTSGSREQFF. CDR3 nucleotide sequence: TGTGCCAGCAGTTACACTAGCGGGAGTCGCGAGCAGTTCTTC.

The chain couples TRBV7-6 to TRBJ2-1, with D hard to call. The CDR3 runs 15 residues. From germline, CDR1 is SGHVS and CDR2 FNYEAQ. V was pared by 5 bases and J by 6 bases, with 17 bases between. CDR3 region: CASSVGGSQLNEQFF. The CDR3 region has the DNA TGTGCCAGCAGCGTCGGTGGGTCACAACTCAATGAGCAGTTCTTC.